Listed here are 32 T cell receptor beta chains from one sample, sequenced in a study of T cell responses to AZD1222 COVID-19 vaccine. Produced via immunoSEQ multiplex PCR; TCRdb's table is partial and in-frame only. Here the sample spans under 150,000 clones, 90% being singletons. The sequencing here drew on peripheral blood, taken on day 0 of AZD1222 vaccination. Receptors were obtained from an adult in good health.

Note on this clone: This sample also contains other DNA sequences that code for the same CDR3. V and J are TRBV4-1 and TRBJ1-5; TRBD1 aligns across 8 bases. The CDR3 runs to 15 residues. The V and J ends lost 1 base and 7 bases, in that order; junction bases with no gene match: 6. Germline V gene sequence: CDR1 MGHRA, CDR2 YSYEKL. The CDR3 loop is CASSQVTGVRQPQHF. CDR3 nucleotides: TGCGCCAGCAGCCAAGTGACAGGGGTACGACAGCCCCAGCATTTT.

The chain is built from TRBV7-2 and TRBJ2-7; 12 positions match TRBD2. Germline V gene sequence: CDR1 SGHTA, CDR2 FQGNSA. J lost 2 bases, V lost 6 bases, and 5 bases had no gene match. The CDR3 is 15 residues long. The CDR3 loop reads CASRPGLAGTYEQYF. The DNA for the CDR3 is TGTGCCAGCAGACCCGGACTAGCGGGAACCTACGAGCAGTACTTC.

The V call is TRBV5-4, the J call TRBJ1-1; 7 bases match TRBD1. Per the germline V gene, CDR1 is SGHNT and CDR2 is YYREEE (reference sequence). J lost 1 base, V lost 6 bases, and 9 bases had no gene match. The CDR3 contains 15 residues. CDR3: CASKVRGLGNTEAFF. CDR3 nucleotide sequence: TGTGCCAGCAAAGTGAGGGGGCTGGGGAACACTGAAGCTTTCTTT. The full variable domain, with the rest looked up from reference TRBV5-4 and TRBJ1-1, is ETGVTQSPTHLIKTRGQQVTLRCSSQSGHNTVSWYQQALGQGPQFIFQYYREEENGRGNFPPRFSGLQFPNYSSELNVNALELDDSALYLCASKVRGLGNTEAFFGQGTRLTVV.

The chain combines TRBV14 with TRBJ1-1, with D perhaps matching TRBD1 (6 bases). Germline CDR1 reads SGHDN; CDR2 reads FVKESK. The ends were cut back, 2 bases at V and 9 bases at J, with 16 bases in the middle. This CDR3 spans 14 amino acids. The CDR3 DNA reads TGTGCCAGCAGCCAAAGTAGGCTTCAGGGGAAAGCTTTCTTT. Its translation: CASSQSRLQGKAFF.

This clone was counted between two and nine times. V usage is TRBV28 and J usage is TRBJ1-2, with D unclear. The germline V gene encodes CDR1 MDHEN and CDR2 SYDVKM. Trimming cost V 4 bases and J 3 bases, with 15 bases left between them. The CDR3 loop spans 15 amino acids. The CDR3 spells CASSSIRAADYGYTF. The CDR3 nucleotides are TGTGCCAGCAGTTCGATCCGGGCGGCTGACTATGGCTACACCTTC.

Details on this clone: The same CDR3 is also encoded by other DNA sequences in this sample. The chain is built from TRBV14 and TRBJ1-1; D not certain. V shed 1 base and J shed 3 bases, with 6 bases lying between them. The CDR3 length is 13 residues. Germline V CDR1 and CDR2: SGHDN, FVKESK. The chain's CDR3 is CASSQGLDTEAFF. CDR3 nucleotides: TGTGCCAGCAGCCAAGGCTTGGACACTGAAGCTTTCTTT.

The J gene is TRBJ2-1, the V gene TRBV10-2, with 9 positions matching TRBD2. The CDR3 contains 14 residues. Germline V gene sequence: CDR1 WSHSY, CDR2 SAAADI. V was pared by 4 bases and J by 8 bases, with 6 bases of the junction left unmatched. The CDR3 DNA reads TGCGCCAGCAGTGGTCAAGGCGGGAGGGATGAGCAGTTCTTC. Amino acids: CASSGQGGRDEQFF.

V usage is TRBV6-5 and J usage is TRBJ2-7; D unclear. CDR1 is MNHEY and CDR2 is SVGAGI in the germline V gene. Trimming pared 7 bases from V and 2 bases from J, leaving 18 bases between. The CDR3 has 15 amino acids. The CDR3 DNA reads TGTGCCAGCATTCCGCGAAAGCCAAATACCTACGAGCAGTACTTC. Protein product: CASIPRKPNTYEQYF.

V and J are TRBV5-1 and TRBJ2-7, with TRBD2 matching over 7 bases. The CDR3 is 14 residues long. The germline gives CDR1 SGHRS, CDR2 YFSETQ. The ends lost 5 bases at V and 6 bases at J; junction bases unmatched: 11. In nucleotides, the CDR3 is TGCGCCAGCAGGGTCGGGACTATCTTTGTCGAGCAGTACTTC. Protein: CASRVGTIFVEQYF.

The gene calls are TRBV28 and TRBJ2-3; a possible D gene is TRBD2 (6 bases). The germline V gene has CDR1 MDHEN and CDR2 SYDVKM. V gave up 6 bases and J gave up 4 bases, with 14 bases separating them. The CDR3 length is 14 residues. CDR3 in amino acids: CASSFGGIADTQYF. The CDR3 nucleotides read TGTGCCAGCAGCTTCGGGGGAATCGCAGATACGCAGTATTTT.

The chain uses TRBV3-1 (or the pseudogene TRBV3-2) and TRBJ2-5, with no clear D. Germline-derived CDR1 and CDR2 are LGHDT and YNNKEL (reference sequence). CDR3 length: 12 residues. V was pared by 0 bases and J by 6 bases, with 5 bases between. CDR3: CASSQEMKTQYF. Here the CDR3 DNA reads TGTGCCAGCAGCCAAGAGATGAAGACCCAGTACTTC.

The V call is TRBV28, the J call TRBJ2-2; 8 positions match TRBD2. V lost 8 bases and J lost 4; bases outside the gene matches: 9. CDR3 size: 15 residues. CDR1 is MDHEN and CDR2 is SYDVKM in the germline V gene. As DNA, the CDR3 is TGTGCCAGCGGGGTAGCGGGAAGTAGCACCGGGGAGCTGTTTTTT. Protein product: CASGVAGSSTGELFF. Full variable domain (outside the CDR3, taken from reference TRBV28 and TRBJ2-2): DVKVTQSSRYLVKRTGEKVFLECVQDMDHENMFWYRQDPGLGLRLIYFSYDVKMKEKGDIPEGYSVSREKKERFSLILESASTNQTSMYLCASGVAGSSTGELFFGEGSRLTVL.

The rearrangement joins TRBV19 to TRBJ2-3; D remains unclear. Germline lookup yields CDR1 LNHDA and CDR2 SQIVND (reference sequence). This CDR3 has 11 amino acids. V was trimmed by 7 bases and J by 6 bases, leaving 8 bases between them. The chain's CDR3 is CASKNVDTQYF. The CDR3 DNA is TGTGCCAGTAAGAACGTGGATACGCAGTATTTT.

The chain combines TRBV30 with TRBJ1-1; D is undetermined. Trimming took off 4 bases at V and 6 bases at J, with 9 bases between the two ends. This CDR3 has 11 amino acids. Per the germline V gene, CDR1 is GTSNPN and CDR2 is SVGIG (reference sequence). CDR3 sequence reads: CAWTRVAEAFF. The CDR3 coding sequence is TGTGCCTGGACTCGGGTGGCTGAAGCTTTCTTT.

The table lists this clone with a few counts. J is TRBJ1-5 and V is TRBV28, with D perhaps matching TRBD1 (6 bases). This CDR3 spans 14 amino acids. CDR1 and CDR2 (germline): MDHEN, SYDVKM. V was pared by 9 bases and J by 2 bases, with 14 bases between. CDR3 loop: CASCQGIGNQPQHF. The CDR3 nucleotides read TGTGCCAGTTGTCAGGGGATTGGCAATCAGCCCCAGCATTTT.

The CDR3 DNA sequence: TGTGCCAGCAGCGGAAAGGGACTAGGTGGTGAGCAGTTCTTC. It translates to CASSGKGLGGEQFF. This sequence joins TRBV11-3 and TRBJ2-1, with 8 bases aligning to TRBD2. The germline CDR1 and CDR2 sequences are SGHNT and YENEEA. There are 14 residues in the CDR3. V gave up 5 bases and J gave up 9 bases; unmatched junction bases: 9. Together with reference TRBV11-3 and TRBJ2-1, the CDR3 gives the full variable domain: EAGVVQSPRYKIIEKKQPVAFWCNPISGHNTLYWYLQNLGQGPELLIRYENEEAVDDSQLPKDRFSAERLKGVDSTLKIQPAELGDSAVYLCASSGKGLGGEQFFGPGTRLTVL.

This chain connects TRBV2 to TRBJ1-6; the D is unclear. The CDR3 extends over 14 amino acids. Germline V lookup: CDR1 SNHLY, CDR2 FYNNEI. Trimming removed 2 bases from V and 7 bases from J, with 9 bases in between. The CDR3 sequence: CASSEYRGNSPLHF. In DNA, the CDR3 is TGTGCCAGCAGTGAATATCGGGGAAATTCACCCCTCCACTTT.

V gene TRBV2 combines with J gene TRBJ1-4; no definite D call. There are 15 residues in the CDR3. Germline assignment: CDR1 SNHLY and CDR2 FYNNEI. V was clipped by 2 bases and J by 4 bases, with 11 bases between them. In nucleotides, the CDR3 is TGTGCCAGCAGTGAATTCACGGAGGGTAATGAAAAACTGTTTTTT. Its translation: CASSEFTEGNEKLFF.

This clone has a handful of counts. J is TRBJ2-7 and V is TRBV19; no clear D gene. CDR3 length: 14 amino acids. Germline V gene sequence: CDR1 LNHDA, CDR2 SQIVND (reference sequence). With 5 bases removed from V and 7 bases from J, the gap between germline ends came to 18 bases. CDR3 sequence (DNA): TGTGCCAGTAGTGGTCACTACCTCCTCGGGGAGCAGTACTTC. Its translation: CASSGHYLLGEQYF.

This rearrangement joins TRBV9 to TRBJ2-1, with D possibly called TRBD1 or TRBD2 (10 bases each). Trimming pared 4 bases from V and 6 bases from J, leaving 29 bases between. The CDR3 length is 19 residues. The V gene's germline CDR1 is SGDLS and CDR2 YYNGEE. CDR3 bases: TGTGCCAGCAGCTACTCCGGGACAGGGGTTCTAGCGGGAGCCAATGAGCAGTTCTTC. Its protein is CASSYSGTGVLAGANEQFF.

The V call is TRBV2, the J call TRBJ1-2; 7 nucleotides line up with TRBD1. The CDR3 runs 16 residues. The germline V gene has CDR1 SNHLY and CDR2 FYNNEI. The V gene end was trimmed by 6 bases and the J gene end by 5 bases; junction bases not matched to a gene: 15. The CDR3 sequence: CASSLIKRDSAYGYTF. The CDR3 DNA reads TGTGCCAGCAGCCTAATCAAAAGGGACAGCGCTTATGGCTACACCTTC. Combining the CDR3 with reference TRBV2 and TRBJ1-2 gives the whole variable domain EPEVTQTPSHQVTQMGQEVILRCVPISNHLYFYWYRQILGQKVEFLVSFYNNEISEKSEIFDDQFSVERPDGSNFTLKIRSTKLEDSAMYFCASSLIKRDSAYGYTFGSGTRLTVV.

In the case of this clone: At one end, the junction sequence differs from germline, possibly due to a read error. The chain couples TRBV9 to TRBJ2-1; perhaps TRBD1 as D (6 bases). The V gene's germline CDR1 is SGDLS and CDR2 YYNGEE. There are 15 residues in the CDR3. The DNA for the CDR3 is TGTGCCAGCAACGTAGGGGGTTCGGGAAACAATGAGCAGTTCTTC. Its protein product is CASNVGGSGNNEQFF.

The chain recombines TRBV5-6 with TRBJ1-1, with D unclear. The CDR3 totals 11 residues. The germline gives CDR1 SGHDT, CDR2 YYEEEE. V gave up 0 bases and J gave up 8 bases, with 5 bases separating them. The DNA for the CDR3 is TGTGCCAGCAGCTTGGAGGGAGAAGCTTTCTTT. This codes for CASSLEGEAFF.

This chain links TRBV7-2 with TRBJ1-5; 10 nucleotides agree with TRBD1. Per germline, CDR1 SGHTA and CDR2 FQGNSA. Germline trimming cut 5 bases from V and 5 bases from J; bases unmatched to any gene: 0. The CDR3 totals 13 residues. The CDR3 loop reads CASSGTGDQPQHF. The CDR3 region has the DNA TGTGCCAGCAGCGGGACAGGGGATCAGCCCCAGCATTTT.

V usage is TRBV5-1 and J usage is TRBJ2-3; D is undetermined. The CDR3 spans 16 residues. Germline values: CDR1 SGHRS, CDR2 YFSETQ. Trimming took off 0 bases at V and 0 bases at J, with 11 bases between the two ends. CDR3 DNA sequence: TGCGCCAGCAGCTTGGTCGGTGATCAAAGCACAGATACGCAGTATTTT. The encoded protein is CASSLVGDQSTDTQYF.

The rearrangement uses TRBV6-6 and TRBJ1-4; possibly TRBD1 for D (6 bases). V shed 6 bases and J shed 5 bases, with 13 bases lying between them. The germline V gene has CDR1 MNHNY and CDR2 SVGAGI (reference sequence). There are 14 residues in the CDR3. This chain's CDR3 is CASSLGQLNEKLFF. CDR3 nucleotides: TGTGCCAGCAGCCTTGGACAGCTCAATGAAAAACTGTTTTTT.

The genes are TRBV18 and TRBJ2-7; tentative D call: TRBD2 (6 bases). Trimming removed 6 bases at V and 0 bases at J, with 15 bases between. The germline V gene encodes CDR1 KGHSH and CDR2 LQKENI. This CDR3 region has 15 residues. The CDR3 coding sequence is TGTGCCAGCTCCCCCGGGACGGGAGCCTCCTACGAGCAGTACTTC. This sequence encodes CASSPGTGASYEQYF.

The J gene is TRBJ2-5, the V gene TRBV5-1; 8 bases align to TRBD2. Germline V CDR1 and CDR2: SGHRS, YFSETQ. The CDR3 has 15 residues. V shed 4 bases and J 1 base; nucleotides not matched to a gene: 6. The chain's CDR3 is CASSPRAGGQETQYF. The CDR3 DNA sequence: TGCGCCAGCAGCCCGAGGGCGGGAGGCCAAGAGACCCAGTACTTC.

CDR3 sequence reads: CASSQTGTRGKLFF. In nucleotides, the CDR3 is TGTGCCAGCAGCCAAACTGGAACCCGTGGAAAACTGTTTTTT. The chain carries TRBV3-1 (or the pseudogene TRBV3-2) and TRBJ1-4; D is unclear. V was shortened by 2 bases and J by 10 bases, with 14 bases between the two germline ends. The CDR3 is 14 amino acids. Germline loops: CDR1 LGHDT, CDR2 YNNKEL (reference sequence).

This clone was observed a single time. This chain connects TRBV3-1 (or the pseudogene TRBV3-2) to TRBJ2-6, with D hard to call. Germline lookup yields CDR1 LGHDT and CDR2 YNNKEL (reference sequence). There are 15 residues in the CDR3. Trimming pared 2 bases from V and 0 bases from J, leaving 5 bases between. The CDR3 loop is CASSQTISGANVLTF. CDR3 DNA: TGTGCCAGCAGCCAAACGATCTCTGGGGCCAACGTCCTGACTTTC.

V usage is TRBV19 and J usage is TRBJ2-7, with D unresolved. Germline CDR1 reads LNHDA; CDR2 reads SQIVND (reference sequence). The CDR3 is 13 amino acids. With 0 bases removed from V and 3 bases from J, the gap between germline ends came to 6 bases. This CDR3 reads CASSIDHGYEQYF. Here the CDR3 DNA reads TGTGCCAGTAGTATAGATCACGGCTACGAGCAGTACTTC.

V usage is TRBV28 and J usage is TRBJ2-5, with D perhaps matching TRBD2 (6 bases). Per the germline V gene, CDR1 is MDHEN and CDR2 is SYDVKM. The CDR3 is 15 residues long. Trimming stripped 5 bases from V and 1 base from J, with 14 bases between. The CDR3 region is CASSPIFSGQETQYF. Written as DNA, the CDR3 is TGTGCCAGCAGTCCGATTTTTAGCGGCCAAGAGACCCAGTACTTC.